This T cell receptor (beta chain) was found in a study of shared clonotypes between healthy human individuals. The study, taken as a whole, reports: Clonotype sharing among donors, it was expected, would be affected by sequencing depth. The genetic and exposure-history diversity represented was limited by few donors.

This CDR3 is built from 15 residues. Trimming took 3 bases from V and 3 from J; bases not matched to a gene: 3. Looked up from germline, CDR1 is SGDLS and CDR2 is YYNGEE. A note on this clone: As yet, its antigen is unknown.

Donors comprised only Caucasian adults living in Nashville, Tennessee. Source study methods: Filtering differed because ImmunoSEQ produced junction-only sequences that carried no quality scores. Data came from immunoSEQ multiplex PCR; TCRdb stores just in-frame clones and leaves some out. The DNA gave D and trimming, while V, J and clone size come from that table. This sample has a few million clones, with approximately 92% found just once. The receptor was derived from a man between 18 and 29 years old in good health. The source material was naive CD4+ T cells sorted from blood. Subset denoted: CD45RA+ positively selected. This chain connects TRBV9 to TRBJ2-3; 11 bases agree with TRBD2. The CDR3 nucleotides read TGTGCCAGCAGCGATAGCGGGAGGGCGACAGATACGCAGTATTTT. Encoded protein: CASSDSGRATDTQYF.